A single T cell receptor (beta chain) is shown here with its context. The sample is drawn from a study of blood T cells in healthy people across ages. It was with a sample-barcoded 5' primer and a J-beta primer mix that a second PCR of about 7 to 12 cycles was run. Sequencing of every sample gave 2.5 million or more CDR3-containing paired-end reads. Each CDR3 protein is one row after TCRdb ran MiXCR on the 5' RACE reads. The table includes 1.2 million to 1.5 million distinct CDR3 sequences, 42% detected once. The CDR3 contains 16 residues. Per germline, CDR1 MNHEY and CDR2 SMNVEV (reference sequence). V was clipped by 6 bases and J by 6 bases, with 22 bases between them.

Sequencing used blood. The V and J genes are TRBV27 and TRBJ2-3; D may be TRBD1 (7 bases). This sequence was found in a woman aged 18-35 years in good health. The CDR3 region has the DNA TGTGCCAGCAGCCAGGGGGGCGAGGTCTCGGCGGATACGCAGTATTTT. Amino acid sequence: CASSQGGEVSADTQYF.